The clone carrying this T cell receptor beta chain was picked up many times. From RNA transcripts, TCR beta CDR3 regions were amplified. A set of HTBI primers served as the primers for a first-round RT-PCR of the TCR CDR3. From the multiplex PCR reads, TCRdb called clonotypes with MiXCR, one entry per CDR3 protein. The data contain about 610,000 distinct CDR3 sequences, 46% of them seen just once; the ten biggest clones take up around 7.7%. These data are taken from a study of T cells in Graves' hyperthyroidism and ophthalmopathy. J was trimmed by 6 bases and V by 6 bases; bases with no gene match: 9. The CDR3 loop spans 15 amino acids. In germline, CDR1 is SEHNR, CDR2 FQNEAQ (reference sequence).

This chain links TRBV7-9 with TRBJ2-5, with 11 bases lining up with TRBD2. Material for sequencing was peripheral blood or thyroid tissue (not recorded which). This sequence was found in a woman aged 18-30 years with Graves' hyperthyroidism. The CDR3: CASSYRTSGLQTQYF. The CDR3 DNA follows: TGTGCCAGCAGTTACCGGACTAGCGGGCTCCAGACCCAGTACTTC.